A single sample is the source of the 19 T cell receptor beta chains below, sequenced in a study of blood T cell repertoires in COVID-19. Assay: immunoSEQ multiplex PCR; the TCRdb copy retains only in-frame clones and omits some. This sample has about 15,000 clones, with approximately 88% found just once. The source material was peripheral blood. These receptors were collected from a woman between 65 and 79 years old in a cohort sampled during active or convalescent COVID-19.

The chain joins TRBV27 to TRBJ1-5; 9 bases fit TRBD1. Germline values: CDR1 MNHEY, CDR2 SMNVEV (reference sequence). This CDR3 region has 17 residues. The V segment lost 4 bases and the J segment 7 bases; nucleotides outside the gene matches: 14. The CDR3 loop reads CASSSSTGTGFGQPQHF. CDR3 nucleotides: TGTGCCAGCAGTTCATCAACCGGGACAGGGTTCGGGCAGCCCCAGCATTTT.

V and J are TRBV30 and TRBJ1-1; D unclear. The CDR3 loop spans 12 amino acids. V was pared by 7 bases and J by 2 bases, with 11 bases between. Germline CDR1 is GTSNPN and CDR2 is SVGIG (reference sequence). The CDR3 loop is CASRRDNTEAFF. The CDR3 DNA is TGTGCCTCAAGGAGAGACAACACTGAAGCTTTCTTT.

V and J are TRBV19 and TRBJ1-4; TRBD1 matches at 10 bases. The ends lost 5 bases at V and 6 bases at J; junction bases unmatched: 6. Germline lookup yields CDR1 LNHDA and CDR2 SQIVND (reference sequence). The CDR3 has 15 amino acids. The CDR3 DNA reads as TGTGCCAGTAGTCCTCCCGGGACAGGGGATGAAAAACTGTTTTTT. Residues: CASSPPGTGDEKLFF.

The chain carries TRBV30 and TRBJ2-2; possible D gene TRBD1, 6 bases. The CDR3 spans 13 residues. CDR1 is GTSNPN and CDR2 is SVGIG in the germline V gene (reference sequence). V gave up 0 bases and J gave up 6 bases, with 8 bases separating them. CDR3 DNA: TGTGCCTGGAGTGTAGGGGGTCCCGGGGAGCTGTTTTTT. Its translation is CAWSVGGPGELFF. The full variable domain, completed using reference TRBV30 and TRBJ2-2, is SQTIHQWPATLVQPVGSPLSLECTVEGTSNPNLYWYRQAAGRGLQLLFYSVGIGQISSEVPQNLSASRPQDRQFILSSKKLLLSDSGFYLCAWSVGGPGELFFGEGSRLTVL.

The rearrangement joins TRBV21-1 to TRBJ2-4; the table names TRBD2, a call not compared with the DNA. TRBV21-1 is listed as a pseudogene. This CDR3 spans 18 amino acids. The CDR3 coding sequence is TGTGCCAGCAGCAATTGGGGACACGGGGGGTTAGCCAAAAACATTCAGTACTTC. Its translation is CASSNWGHGGLAKNIQYF.

CDR3 bases: TGTGCCAGCAGCTTATACAGGAACACTGAAGCTTTCTTT. As protein: CASSLYRNTEAFF. The rearrangement joins TRBV11-2 to TRBJ1-1; D is uncertain. The CDR3 spans 13 residues. CDR1 and CDR2 (germline): SGHAT, FQNNGV. V lost 2 bases and J lost 1, with 5 bases in between.

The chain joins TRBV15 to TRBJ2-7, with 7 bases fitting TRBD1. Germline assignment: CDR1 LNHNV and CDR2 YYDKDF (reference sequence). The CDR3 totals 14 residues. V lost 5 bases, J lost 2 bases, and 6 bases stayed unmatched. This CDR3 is CATSPRTGAYEQYF. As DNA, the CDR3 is TGTGCCACCAGCCCCCGGACAGGCGCCTACGAGCAGTACTTC.

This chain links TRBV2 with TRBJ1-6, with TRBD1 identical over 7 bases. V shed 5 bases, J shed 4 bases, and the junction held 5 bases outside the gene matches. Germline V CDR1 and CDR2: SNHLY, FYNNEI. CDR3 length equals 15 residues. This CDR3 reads CASSQTGIYNSPLHF. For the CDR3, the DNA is TGTGCCAGCAGTCAGACAGGGATATATAATTCACCCCTCCACTTT. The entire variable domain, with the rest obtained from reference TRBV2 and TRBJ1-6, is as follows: EPEVTQTPSHQVTQMGQEVILRCVPISNHLYFYWYRQILGQKVEFLVSFYNNEISEKSEIFDDQFSVERPDGSNFTLKIRSTKLEDSAMYFCASSQTGIYNSPLHFGNGTRLTVT.

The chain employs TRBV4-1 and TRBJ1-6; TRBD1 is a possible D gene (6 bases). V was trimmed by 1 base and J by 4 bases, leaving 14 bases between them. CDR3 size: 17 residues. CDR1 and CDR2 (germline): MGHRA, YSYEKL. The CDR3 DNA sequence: TGCGCCAGCAGCCAAGGGTCACAGGGTCCTTATAATTCACCCCTCCACTTT. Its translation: CASSQGSQGPYNSPLHF.

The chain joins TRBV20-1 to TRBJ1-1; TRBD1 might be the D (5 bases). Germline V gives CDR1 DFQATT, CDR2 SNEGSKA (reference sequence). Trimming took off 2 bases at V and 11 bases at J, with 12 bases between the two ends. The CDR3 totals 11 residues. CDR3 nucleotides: TGCAGTGCTAGACCCGCGGGGGGTGCTTTCTTT. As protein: CSARPAGGAFF.

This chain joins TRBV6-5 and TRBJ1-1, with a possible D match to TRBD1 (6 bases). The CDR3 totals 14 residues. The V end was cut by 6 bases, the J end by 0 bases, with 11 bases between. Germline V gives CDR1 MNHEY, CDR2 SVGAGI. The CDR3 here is CASRAGTLNTEAFF. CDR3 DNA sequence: TGTGCCAGCAGGGCCGGGACACTGAACACTGAAGCTTTCTTT.

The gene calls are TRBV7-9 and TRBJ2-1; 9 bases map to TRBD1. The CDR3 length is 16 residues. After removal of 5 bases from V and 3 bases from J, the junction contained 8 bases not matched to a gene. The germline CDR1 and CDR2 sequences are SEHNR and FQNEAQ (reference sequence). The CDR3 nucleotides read TGTGCCAGCAGCACCGGACAGGGGAAAATCTACAATGAGCAGTTCTTC. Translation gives CASSTGQGKIYNEQFF.

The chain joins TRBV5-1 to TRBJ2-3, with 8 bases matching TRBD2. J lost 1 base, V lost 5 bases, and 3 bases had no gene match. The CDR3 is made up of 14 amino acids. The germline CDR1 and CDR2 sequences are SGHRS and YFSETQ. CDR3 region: CASRYSGGTDTQYF. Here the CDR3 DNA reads TGCGCCAGCAGGTATAGCGGGGGCACAGATACGCAGTATTTT. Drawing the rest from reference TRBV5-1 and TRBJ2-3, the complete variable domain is KAGVTQTPRYLIKTRGQQVTLSCSPISGHRSVSWYQQTPGQGLQFLFEYFSETQRNKGNFPGRFSGRQFSNSRSEMNVSTLELGDSALYLCASRYSGGTDTQYFGPGTRLTVL.

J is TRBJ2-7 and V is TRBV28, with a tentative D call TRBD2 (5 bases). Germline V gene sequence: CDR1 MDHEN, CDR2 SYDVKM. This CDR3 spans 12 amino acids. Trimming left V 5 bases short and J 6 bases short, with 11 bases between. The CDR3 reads CASSAGLSEQYF. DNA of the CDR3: TGTGCCAGCAGTGCGGGCCTCTCCGAGCAGTACTTC.

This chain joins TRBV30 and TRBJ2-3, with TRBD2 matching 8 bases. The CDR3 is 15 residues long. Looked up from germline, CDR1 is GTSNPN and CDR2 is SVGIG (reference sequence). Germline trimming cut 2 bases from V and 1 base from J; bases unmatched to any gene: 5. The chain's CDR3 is CAWSTERGRTDTQYF. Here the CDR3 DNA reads TGTGCCTGGAGTACCGAGCGGGGGCGCACAGATACGCAGTATTTT.

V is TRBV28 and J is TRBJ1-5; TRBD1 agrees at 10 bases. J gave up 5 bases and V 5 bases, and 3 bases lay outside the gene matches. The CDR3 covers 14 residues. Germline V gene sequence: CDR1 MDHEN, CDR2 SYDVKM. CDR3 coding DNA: TGTGCCAGCAGTAAAGACAGGGGGCATCAGCCCCAGCATTTT. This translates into CASSKDRGHQPQHF.

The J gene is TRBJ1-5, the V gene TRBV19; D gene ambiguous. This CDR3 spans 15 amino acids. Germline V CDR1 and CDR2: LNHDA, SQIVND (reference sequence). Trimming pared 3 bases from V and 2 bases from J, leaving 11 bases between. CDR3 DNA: TGTGCCAGTAGTATCCCCCTTGCGGGCAATCAGCCCCAGCATTTT. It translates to CASSIPLAGNQPQHF.

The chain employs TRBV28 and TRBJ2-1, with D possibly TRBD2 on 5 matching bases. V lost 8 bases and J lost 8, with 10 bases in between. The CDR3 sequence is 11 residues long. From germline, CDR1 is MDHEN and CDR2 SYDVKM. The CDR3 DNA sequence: TGTGCCAGCCGGGATGTGGATGAGCAGTTCTTC. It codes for CASRDVDEQFF.

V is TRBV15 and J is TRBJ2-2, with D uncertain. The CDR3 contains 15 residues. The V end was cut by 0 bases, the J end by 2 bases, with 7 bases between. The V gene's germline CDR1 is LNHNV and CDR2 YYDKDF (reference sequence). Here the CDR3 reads CATSRDPVNTGELFF. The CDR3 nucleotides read TGTGCCACCAGCAGAGATCCGGTTAACACCGGGGAGCTGTTTTTT. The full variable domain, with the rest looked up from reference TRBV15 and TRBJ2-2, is DAMVIQNPRYQVTQFGKPVTLSCSQTLNHNVMYWYQQKSSQAPKLLFHYYDKDFNNEADTPDNFQSRRPNTSFCFLDIRSPGLGDTAMYLCATSRDPVNTGELFFGEGSRLTVL.